A selection of T cell receptor beta chains follows, all from one sample in a study of CD8+ T cells in alopecia areata. Here immunoSEQ multiplex PCR was the method, and the copy in TCRdb shows in-frame clones only, minus some. The table includes about 150,000 clones, about nine tenths detected once. This material consisted of CD8+ T cells sorted from blood, taken at week 0. The receptors come from a human donor with alopecia areata. Both conserved end residues are part of each CDR3. Fields, in order: D gene, CDR3 length, V gene, clone size, J gene, CDR3 protein, CDR3 DNA. D genes are given only for firm matches. Size is stated for part of the rows, as once, few or many counts, or as a class when the clone is expanded.

D gene: -
CDR3 length: 13
V gene: TRBV9
clone size: -
J gene: TRBJ2-7
CDR3 protein: CASSPGGRAEQYF
CDR3 DNA: TGTGCCAGCAGCCCAGGAGGTCGGGCGGAGCAGTACTTC

D gene: TRBD2
CDR3 length: 16
V gene: TRBV11-2
clone size: -
J gene: TRBJ2-7
CDR3 protein: CASSSTSGRTPYEQYF
CDR3 DNA: TGTGCCAGCAGCTCGACTAGCGGGAGAACGCCCTACGAGCAGTACTTC

D gene: -
CDR3 length: 12
V gene: TRBV27
clone size: few
J gene: TRBJ1-5
CDR3 protein: CASSFTGQPQHF
CDR3 DNA: TGTGCCAGCAGTTTCACAGGGCAGCCCCAGCATTTT

D gene: -
CDR3 length: 15
V gene: TRBV11-1
clone size: -
J gene: TRBJ2-1
CDR3 protein: CASSPTPGVLNEQFF
CDR3 DNA: TGTGCCAGCAGCCCTACCCCGGGAGTGTTAAATGAGCAGTTCTTC

D gene: -
CDR3 length: 13
V gene: TRBV28
clone size: -
J gene: TRBJ1-2
CDR3 protein: CASSSQGSRGYTF
CDR3 DNA: TGTGCCAGCAGTTCTCAGGGGTCGCGGGGCTACACCTTC

D gene: -
CDR3 length: 15
V gene: TRBV6-5
clone size: -
J gene: TRBJ2-3
CDR3 protein: CASGRPDILTDTQYF
CDR3 DNA: TGTGCCAGCGGACGGCCGGACATCCTGACAGATACGCAGTATTTT

D gene: TRBD2
CDR3 length: 13
V gene: TRBV11-2
clone size: -
J gene: TRBJ2-3
CDR3 protein: CASSLVGEGTQYF
CDR3 DNA: TGTGCCAGCAGCCTAGTAGGGGAGGGTACGCAGTATTTT

D gene: TRBD2
CDR3 length: 15
V gene: TRBV27
clone size: -
J gene: TRBJ2-7
CDR3 protein: CASRTSGRFTYEQYF
CDR3 DNA: TGTGCCAGCAGAACTAGCGGGAGGTTCACCTACGAGCAGTACTTC

D gene: -
CDR3 length: 14
V gene: TRBV2
clone size: -
J gene: TRBJ2-7
CDR3 protein: CASSEGAGSYEQYF
CDR3 DNA: TGTGCCAGCAGTGAAGGCGCAGGGTCCTACGAGCAGTACTTC

D gene: -
CDR3 length: 12
V gene: TRBV19
clone size: once
J gene: TRBJ2-5
CDR3 protein: CASIGRGETQYF
CDR3 DNA: TGTGCCAGTATCGGCAGGGGAGAGACCCAGTACTTC

D gene: -
CDR3 length: 15
V gene: TRBV4-2
clone size: -
J gene: TRBJ1-2
CDR3 protein: CASSQVTSQAVGYTF
CDR3 DNA: TGTGCCAGCAGCCAAGTGACTTCACAGGCTGTGGGCTACACCTTC

D gene: -
CDR3 length: 13
V gene: TRBV10-3
clone size: few
J gene: TRBJ2-7
CDR3 protein: CAISETENYEQYF
CDR3 DNA: TGTGCCATCAGTGAGACAGAAAACTACGAGCAGTACTTC

D gene: -
CDR3 length: 14
V gene: TRBV7-3
clone size: -
J gene: TRBJ2-3
CDR3 protein: CASSRERYTDTQYF
CDR3 DNA: TGTGCCAGCAGCAGGGAGCGATACACAGATACGCAGTATTTT

D gene: TRBD1
CDR3 length: 14
V gene: TRBV27
clone size: -
J gene: TRBJ2-7
CDR3 protein: CASRPGQDSYEQYF
CDR3 DNA: TGTGCCAGCAGGCCGGGACAGGACTCCTACGAGCAGTACTTC

D gene: TRBD1
CDR3 length: 13
V gene: TRBV19
clone size: once
J gene: TRBJ2-7
CDR3 protein: CATSPQGSYEQYF
CDR3 DNA: TGTGCCACCTCCCCACAGGGGAGCTACGAGCAGTACTTC